The subject of this entry is one T cell receptor beta chain. This entry is derived from a study of blood T cell repertoires in COVID-19. For the study at large: The samples span acute and convalescent COVID-19 from the United States, Italy and Spain.

CDR3 length: 13 residues. V gave up 6 bases and J gave up 5 bases; unmatched junction bases: 6. Germline V gene data show CDR1 as MNHEY and CDR2 as SMNVEV (reference sequence). Measured with immunoSEQ multiplex PCR; TCRdb has only the in-frame clones, and not every one. The data show around 130,000 clones, 75% to 90% seen once. This clonotype originated in a man aged 65 to 79 with active or convalescent COVID-19. The sequenced material came from peripheral blood. The rearrangement uses TRBV27 and TRBJ2-7; 8 bases agree with TRBD1. The CDR3 loop is CASRRQGSDEQYF. For the CDR3, the DNA is TGTGCCAGCAGACGACAGGGGTCGGACGAGCAGTACTTC.